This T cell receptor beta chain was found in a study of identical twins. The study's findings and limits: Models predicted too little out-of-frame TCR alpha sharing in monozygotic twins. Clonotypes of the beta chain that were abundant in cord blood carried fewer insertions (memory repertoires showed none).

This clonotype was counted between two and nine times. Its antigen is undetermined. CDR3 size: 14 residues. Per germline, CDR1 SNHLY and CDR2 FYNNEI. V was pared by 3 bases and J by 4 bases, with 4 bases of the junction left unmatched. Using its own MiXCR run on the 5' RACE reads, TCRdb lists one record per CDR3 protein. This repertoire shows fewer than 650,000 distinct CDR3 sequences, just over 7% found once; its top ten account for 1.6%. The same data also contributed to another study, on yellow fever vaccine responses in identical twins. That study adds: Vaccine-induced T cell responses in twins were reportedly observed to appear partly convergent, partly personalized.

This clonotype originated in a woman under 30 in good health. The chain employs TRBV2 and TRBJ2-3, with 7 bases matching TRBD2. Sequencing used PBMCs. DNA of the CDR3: TGTGCCAGCAGTGATTCAGCGGGATCAGATACGCAGTATTTT. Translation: CASSDSAGSDTQYF.